This TCR beta chain was observed in a study of T cell repertoires in cytomegalovirus infection. Overall study context: Both recently identified HLA-C-restricted and well-studied HLA-B-restricted CMV epitopes were used in the study. Evidence of both CMV infection and a matching HLA type came from public TCR beta signatures.

Trimming took off 2 bases at V and 7 bases at J, with 23 bases between the two ends. This CDR3 region has 17 residues. Germline V gene data show CDR1 as MNHEY and CDR2 as SVGEGT. This clonotype has ten or more counts. Its specificity is not known. One entry per CDR3 protein, called by TCRdb with MiXCR from the reads. The table lists some 920,000 distinct CDR3 sequences, around 30% of them singletons, with 11% to 15% in the top ten. Study observations and caveats: CMV-specific TCR beta clonotypes restricted by HLA-C dominated the ex vivo response. Cumulated frequencies of public TCR beta families served to identify carriers of CMV plus the relevant HLA.

This sequence was found in a human donor in good health (CMV status not recorded). Some clones in this sample may be carry-over from other donors' samples. The gene calls are TRBV6-2 or TRBV6-3 and TRBJ2-5; D might be TRBD2 (6 bases). Material: cultured CD8+ T cells from PBMCs, obtained from culture after CMV antigen stimulation. CDR3 in DNA: TGTGCCAGCAGTTACCCCCTTGTAGCGGTTCCTCGAACGACCCAGTACTTC. Amino acid sequence: CASSYPLVAVPRTTQYF.